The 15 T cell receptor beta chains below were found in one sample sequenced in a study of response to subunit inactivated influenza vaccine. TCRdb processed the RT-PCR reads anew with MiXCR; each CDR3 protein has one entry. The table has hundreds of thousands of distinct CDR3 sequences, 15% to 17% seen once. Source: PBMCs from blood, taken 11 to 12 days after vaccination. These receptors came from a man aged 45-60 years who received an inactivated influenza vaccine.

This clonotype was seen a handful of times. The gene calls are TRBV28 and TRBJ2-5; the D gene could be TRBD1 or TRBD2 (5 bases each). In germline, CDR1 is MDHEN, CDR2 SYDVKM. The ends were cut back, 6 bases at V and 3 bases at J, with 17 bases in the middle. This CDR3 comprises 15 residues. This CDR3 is CASSLPGQKKETQYF. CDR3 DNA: TGTGCCAGCAGCCTCCCGGGGCAGAAAAAAGAGACCCAGTACTTC. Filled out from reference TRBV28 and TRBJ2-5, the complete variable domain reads DVKVTQSSRYLVKRTGEKVFLECVQDMDHENMFWYRQDPGLGLRLIYFSYDVKMKEKGDIPEGYSVSREKKERFSLILESASTNQTSMYLCASSLPGQKKETQYFGPGTRLLVL.

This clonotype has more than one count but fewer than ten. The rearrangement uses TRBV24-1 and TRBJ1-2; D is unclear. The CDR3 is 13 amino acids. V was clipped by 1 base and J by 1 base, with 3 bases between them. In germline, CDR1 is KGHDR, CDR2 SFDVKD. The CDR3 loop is CATSDFLNYGYTF. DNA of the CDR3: TGTGCCACCAGTGATTTCCTTAACTATGGCTACACCTTC.

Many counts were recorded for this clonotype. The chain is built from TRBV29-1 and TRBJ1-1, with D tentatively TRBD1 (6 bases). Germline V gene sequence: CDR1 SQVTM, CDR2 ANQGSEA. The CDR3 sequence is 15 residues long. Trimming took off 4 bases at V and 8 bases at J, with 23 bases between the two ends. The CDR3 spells CSVVRGELLGTEAFF. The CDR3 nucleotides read TGCAGCGTTGTGCGAGGGGAACTTCTTGGGACAGAAGCTTTCTTT.

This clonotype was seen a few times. The CDR3 region is CAIAEGLNQPQHF. The CDR3 DNA sequence: TGCGCCATCGCGGAAGGTCTGAATCAGCCCCAGCATTTT. V usage is TRBV10-2 and J usage is TRBJ1-5; D unresolved. This CDR3 has 13 residues. Per the germline V gene, CDR1 is WSHSY and CDR2 is SAAADI. V lost 10 bases and J 4 bases, leaving 14 bases between the germline ends.

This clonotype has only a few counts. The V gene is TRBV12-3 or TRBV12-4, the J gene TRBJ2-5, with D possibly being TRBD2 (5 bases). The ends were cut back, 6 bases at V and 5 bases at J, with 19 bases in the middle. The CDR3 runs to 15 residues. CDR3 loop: CASSREGLARETQYF. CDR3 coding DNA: TGTGCCAGCAGCCGAGAGGGCCTAGCCAGGGAGACCCAGTACTTC.

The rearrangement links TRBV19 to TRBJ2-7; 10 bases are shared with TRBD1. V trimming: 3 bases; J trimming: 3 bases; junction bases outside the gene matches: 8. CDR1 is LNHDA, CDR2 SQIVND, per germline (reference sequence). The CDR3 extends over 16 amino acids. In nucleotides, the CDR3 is TGTGCCAGTAGTATTTCAAGGACAGGGGGTGTCTACGAGCAGTACTTC. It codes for CASSISRTGGVYEQYF.

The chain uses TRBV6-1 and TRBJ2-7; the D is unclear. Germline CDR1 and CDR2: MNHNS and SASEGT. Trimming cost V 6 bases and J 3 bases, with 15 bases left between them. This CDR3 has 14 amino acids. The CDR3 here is CASSSIMNNYEQYF. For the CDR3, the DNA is TGTGCCAGCAGCTCCATCATGAATAACTACGAGCAGTACTTC.

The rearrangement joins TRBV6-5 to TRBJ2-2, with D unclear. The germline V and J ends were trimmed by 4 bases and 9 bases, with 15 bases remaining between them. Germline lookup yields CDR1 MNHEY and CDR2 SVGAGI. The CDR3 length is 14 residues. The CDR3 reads CASSSSVGVWELFF. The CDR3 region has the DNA TGTGCCAGCAGTTCGTCGGTTGGTGTTTGGGAGCTGTTTTTT.

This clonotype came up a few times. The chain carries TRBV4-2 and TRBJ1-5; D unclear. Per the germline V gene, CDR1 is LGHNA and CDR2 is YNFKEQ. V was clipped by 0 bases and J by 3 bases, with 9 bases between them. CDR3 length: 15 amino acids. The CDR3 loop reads CASSQDHSYNQPQHF. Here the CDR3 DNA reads TGTGCCAGCAGCCAAGATCACAGCTACAATCAGCCCCAGCATTTT.

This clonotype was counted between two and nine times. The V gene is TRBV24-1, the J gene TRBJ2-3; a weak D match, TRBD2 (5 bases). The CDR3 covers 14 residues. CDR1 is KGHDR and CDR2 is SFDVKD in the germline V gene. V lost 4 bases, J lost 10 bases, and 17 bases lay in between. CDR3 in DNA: TGTGCCACCAGTGACCCTTGGACTGCCGAGGCGCAGTATTTT. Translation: CATSDPWTAEAQYF.

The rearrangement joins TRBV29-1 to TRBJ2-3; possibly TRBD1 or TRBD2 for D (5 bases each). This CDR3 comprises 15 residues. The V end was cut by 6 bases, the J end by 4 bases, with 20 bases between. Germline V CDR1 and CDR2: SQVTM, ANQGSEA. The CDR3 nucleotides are TGCAGCGTCACTGGACCGGGACGAAGGGCAGATACGCAGTATTTT. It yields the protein CSVTGPGRRADTQYF.

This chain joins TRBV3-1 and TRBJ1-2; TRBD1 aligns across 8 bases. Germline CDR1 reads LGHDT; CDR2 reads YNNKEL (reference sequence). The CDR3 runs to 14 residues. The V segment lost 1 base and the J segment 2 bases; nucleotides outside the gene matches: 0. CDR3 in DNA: TGTGCCAGCAGCCAAGGGGACAGGAACTATGGCTACACCTTC. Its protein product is CASSQGDRNYGYTF. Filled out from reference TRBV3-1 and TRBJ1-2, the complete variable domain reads DTAVSQTPKYLVTQMGNDKSIKCEQNLGHDTMYWYKQDSKKFLKIMFSYNNKELIINETVPNRFSPKSPDKAHLNLHINSLELGDSAVYFCASSQGDRNYGYTFGSGTRLTVV.

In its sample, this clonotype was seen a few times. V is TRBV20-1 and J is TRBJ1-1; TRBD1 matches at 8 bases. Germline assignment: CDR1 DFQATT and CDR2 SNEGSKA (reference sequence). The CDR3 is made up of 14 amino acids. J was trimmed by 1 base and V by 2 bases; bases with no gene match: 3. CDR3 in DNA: TGCAGTGCTAGACAGGGGGCGAGGAACACTGAAGCTTTCTTT. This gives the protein CSARQGARNTEAFF.

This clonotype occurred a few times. The CDR3 DNA reads TGCGCCAGCGGTCCGGGAGGAGTCCTCGTCGAGCAGTACTTC. It yields the protein CASGPGGVLVEQYF. V usage is TRBV5-1 and J usage is TRBJ2-7, with 7 bases that match TRBD2. CDR1 is SGHRS and CDR2 is YFSETQ in the germline V gene. J lost 6 bases, V lost 7 bases, and 13 bases had no gene match. CDR3 length equals 14 residues.

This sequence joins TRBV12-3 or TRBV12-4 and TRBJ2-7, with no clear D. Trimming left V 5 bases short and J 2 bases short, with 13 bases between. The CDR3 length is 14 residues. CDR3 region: CASSNLLGTYEQYF. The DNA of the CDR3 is TGTGCCAGCAGTAACCTCCTAGGGACCTACGAGCAGTACTTC.